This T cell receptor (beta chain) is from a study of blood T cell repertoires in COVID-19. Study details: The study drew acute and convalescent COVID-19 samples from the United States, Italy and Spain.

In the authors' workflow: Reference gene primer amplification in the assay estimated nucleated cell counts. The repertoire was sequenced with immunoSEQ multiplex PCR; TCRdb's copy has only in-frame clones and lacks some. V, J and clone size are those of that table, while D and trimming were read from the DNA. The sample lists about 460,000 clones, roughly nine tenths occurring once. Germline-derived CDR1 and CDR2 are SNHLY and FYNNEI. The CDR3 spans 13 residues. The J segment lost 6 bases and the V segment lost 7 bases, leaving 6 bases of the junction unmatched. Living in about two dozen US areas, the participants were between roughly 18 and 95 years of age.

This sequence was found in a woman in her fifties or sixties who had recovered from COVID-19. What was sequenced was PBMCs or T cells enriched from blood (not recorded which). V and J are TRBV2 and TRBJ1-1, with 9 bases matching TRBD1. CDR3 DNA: TGTGCCAGCAACGGACAGGGGAGCGCTGAAGCTTTCTTT. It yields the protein CASNGQGSAEAFF.